This T cell receptor (beta chain) originates from a study of OX40 agonist ivuxolimab in advanced cancers. Looking at the study overall: The costimulatory receptor OX40 (CD134) was targeted by ivuxolimab, a fully human IgG2 agonistic monoclonal antibody. Intravenous ivuxolimab was administered to patients every 2 weeks at six dose levels: 0.01, 0.1, 0.3, 1.5, 3 and 10 mg/kg. Of the 50 to 55 patients in dose escalation, about 20 had hepatocellular carcinoma, approximately 15 had melanoma, 9 had renal cell carcinoma and 9 had head and neck cancer. A male proportion of 70% to 90% and a mean age of around 60 years, ranging from roughly 20 to 80, were recorded for the dose-escalation cohort. Patients were allowed to have had prior anti-PD-1, anti-PD-L1 or anti-CTLA-4 therapy, and roughly 40% of the dose-escalation patients had been treated with checkpoint inhibitors. Partial responses occurred in three dose-escalation patients: two with cutaneous melanoma and one with hepatocellular carcinoma. The point of sequencing TCRbeta in the periphery was to test whether ivuxolimab changed TCR sequence diversity and drove clonal T-cell expansion. The paper describes the monotherapy dose-escalation part (N ≈ 52 patients) of the phase I trial of ivuxolimab. The paper as a whole reports these results and caveats: The antigen specificity of the peripheral T cells that underwent clonal expansion was not determined. Low levels of normalized T-cell clonal expansion were also seen in some patients who did not respond. At doses of 0.1 to 3.0 mg/kg, clonal expansion of both CD4+ and CD8+ blood T cells was observed from baseline to week 6. After ivuxolimab, expanded clones were on average more numerous among CD8+ T cells than among CD4+ T cells. Partial responders in the 0.1-3.0 mg/kg groups had among the lowest normalized peripheral clonal expansion, especially among CD8+ T cells.

To sequence the TCRbeta CDR3 region, genomic DNA was isolated from the sorted cells. The immunoSEQ Assay was used for sequencing of TCRbeta CDR3 regions. What TCRdb holds here is the immuneACCESS table cut down to in-frame rearrangements. Part of the clones is not present; checked against another copy, under half of the missing clones reflect an unresolved V gene, and the others are unexplained. The sample contains fewer than 85,000 clones, over 80% of them found a single time. The ten top clones hold 0.4% to 0.65% of the sample. Notes on this clone: Its antigen is not yet known. There are no base qualities to consult, and no much larger clone falls within one base.

V trim: 0 bases; J trim: 5 bases; unmatched bases: 9. The CDR3 contains 16 residues, cysteine and phenylalanine counted. The read is trimmed to its CDR3 DNA, 48 bases read in frame from base 1. CDR1 and CDR2 are drawn from the germline V gene: SGDLS, YYNGEE. The trial excluded patients who had a history of autoimmune disease or who were on systemic immunosuppression. In every dose cohort, peripheral blood was drawn for TCR sequencing at baseline, cycle 4 day 1, and cycle 7 day 1. Samples came from an open-label, multicenter, first-in-human phase I dose-escalation trial of ivuxolimab. The trial enrolled adults with locally advanced or metastatic head and neck squamous cell, hepatocellular, melanoma or renal cell carcinoma. CD4+ and CD8+ T cells were sorted separately from peripheral blood before TCR sequencing.

This material consisted of CD4+ or CD8+ T cells sorted from blood, taken in a trial of the OX40 agonist ivuxolimab. The rearranged segments are TRBV9 and TRBJ2-7; TRBD2 aligns with 9 central bases. The TCR was taken from an adult with an advanced solid tumor such as melanoma, head and neck, liver or kidney cancer. The bases read TGTGCCAGCAGCGTAGCTGCTAGCGGGATCGCAAACGAGCAGTACTTC. Its translation reads: CASSVAASGIANEQYF.